This TCR beta chain comes out of a study of a mutant IDH1 vaccine in newly diagnosed glioma. As for the study in general: The study started vaccination 4-6 weeks after radiotherapy alone, or with temozolomide cycles. It was radiotherapy, temozolomide, or both that patients received previously, with most receiving both. Treated patients, averaging approximately 40 years, were around 62% male and roughly 38% female. Study outcomes and limitations: With respect to changes in top peripheral T cell clonotypes, pseudoprogression seemed unrelated.

This CDR3 is 15 amino acids long. Trimming took 3 bases from V and 5 from J; bases not matched to a gene: 9. Germline V gene sequence: CDR1 MDHEN, CDR2 SYDVKM. The method was immunoSEQ multiplex PCR; TCRdb's version includes in-frame clones alone and lacks a portion of them. The table includes some 30,000 clones, approximately 88% detected once. This clone was picked up one time. Its target is unknown. Time point in this sample: week 23, last vaccination. Vaccination used 300 ug of mutant IDH1 20-mer peptide per dose, with topical imiquimod. The clonotype originates from a man aged 35-49 years with glioma. This specimen consisted of PBMCs, obtained from a glioma patient whose treatment included an IDH1 peptide vaccine. The chain employs TRBV28 and TRBJ1-2; 7 bases map to TRBD1. As DNA, the CDR3 is TGTGCCAGCAGTTTCCAGGGAGACAGGGATTATGGCTACACCTTC. Amino acids: CASSFQGDRDYGYTF.